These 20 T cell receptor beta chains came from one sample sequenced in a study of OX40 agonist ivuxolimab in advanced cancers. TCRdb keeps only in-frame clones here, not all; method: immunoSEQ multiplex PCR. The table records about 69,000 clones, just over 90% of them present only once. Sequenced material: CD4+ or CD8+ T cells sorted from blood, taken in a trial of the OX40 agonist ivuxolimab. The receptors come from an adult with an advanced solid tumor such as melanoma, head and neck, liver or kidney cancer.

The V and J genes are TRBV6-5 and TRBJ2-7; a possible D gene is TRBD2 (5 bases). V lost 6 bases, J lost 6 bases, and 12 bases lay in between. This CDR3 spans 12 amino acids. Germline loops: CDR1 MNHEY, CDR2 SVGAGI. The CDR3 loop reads CASRRNSGEQYF. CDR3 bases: TGTGCCAGCAGGCGAAACAGCGGCGAGCAGTACTTC.

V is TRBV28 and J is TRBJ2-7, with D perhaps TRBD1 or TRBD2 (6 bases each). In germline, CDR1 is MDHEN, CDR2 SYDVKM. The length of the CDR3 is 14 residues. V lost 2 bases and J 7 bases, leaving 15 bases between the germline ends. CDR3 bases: TGTGCCAGCAGTTTAAGGGGGGCCTCTGTTGAGCAGTACTTC. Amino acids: CASSLRGASVEQYF.

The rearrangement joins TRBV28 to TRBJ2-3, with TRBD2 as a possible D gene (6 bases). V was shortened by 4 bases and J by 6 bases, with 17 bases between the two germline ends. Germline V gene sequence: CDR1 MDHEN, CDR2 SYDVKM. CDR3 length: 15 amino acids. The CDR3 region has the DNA TGTGCCAGCAGTTCCGGGGGTGCTAACGTGGATACGCAGTATTTT. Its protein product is CASSSGGANVDTQYF.

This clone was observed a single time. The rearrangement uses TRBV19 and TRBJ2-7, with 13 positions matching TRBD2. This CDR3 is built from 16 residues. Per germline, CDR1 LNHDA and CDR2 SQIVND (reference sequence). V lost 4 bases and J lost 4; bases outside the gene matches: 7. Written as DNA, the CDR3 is TGTGCCAGTAGTACGAGGACTAGCGGGAGTGGGTACGAGCAGTACTTC. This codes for CASSTRTSGSGYEQYF.

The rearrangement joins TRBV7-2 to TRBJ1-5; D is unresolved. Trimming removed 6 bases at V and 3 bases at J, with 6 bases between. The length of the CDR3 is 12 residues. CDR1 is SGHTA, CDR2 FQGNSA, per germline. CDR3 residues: CASSFFNQPQHF. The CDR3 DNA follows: TGTGCCAGCAGTTTTTTCAATCAGCCCCAGCATTTT.

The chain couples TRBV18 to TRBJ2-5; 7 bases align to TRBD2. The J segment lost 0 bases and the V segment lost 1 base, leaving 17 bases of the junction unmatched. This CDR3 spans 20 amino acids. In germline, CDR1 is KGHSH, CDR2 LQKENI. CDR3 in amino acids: CASSPLGLTSVSPYQETQYF. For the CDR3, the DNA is TGTGCCAGCTCACCACTGGGATTAACTAGCGTTAGTCCATACCAAGAGACCCAGTACTTC.

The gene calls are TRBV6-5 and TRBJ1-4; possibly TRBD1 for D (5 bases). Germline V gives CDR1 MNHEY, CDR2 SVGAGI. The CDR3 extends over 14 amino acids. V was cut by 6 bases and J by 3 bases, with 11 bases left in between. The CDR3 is CASRPQGANEKLFF. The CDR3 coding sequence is TGTGCCAGCAGACCTCAAGGGGCTAATGAAAAACTGTTTTTT.

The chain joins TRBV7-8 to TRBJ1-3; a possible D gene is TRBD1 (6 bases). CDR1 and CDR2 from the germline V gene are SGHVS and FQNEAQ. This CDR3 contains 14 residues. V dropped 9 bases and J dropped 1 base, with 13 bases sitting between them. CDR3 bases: TGTGCCAGTCGTCCGGGGGCTTCTGGAAACACCATATATTTT. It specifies CASRPGASGNTIYF.

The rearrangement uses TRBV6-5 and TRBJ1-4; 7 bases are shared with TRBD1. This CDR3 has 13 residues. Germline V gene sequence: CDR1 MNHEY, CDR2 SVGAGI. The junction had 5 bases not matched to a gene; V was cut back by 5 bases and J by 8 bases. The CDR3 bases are TGTGCCAGCAGTCGCGACAGGGACGAAAAACTGTTTTTT. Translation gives CASSRDRDEKLFF.

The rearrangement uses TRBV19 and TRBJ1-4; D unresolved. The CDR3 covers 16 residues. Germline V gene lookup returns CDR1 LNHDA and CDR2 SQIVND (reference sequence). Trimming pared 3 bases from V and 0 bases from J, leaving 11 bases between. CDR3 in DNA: TGTGCCAGTAGTATGGAAAGAAGCGCAACTAATGAAAAACTGTTTTTT. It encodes CASSMERSATNEKLFF.

The CDR3 is CASSSEGIKQYF. The DNA for the CDR3 is TGTGCCAGCAGCTCGGAGGGAATCAAGCAGTACTTC. This chain links TRBV7-6 with TRBJ2-7, with a tentative D call TRBD2 (6 bases). V was trimmed by 4 bases and J by 8 bases, leaving 12 bases between them. Per the germline V gene, CDR1 is SGHVS and CDR2 is FNYEAQ. This CDR3 is built from 12 residues.

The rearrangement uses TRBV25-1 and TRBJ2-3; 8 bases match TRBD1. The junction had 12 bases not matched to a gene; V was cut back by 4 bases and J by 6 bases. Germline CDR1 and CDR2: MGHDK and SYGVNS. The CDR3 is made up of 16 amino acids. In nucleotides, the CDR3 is TGTGCCAGCAGTGCCTACCTCGGGACAGGACAGGATACGCAGTATTTT. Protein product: CASSAYLGTGQDTQYF.

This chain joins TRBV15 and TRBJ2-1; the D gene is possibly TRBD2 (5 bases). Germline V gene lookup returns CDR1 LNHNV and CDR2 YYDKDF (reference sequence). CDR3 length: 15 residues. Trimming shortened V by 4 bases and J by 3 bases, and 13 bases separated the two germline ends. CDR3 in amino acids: CATSIGGRLYNEQFF. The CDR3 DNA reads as TGTGCCACCAGCATTGGTGGGAGACTCTACAATGAGCAGTTCTTC.

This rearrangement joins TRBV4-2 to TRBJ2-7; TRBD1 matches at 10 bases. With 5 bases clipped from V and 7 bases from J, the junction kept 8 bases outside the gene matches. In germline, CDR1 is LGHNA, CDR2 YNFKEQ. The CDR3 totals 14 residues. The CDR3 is CASSFPDRGPEQYF. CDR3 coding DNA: TGTGCCAGCAGCTTTCCAGACAGGGGGCCAGAGCAGTACTTC.

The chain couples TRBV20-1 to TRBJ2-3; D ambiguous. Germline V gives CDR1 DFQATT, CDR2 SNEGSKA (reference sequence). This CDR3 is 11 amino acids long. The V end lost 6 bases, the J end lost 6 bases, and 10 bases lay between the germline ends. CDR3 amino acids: CSAPLVDTQYF. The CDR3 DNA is TGCAGTGCACCTCTAGTGGATACGCAGTATTTT.

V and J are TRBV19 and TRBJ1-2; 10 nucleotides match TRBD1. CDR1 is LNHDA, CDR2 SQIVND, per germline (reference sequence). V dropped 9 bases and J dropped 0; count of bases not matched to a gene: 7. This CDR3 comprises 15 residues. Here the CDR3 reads CASRDRGGSNYGYTF. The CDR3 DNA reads TGTGCCAGCCGGGACAGGGGAGGATCTAACTATGGCTACACCTTC.

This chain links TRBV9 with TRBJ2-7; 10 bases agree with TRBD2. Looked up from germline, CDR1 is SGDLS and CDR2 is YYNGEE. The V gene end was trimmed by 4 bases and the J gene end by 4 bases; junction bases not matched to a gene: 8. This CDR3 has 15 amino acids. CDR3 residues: CASSPQAGGPYEQYF. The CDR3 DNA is TGTGCCAGCAGCCCCCAAGCGGGAGGGCCTTACGAGCAGTACTTC.

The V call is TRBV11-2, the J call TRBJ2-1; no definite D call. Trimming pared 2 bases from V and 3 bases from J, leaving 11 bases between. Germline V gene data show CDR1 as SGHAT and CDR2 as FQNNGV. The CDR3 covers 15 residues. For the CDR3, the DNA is TGTGCCAGCAGCTTAACCCCTCAGAACTACAATGAGCAGTTCTTC. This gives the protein CASSLTPQNYNEQFF.

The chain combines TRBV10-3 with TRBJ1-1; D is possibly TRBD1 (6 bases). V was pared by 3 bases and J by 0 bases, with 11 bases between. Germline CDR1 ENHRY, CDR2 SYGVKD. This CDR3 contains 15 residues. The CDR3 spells CAISDGSGVNTEAFF. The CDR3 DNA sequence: TGTGCCATCAGTGATGGGTCAGGGGTGAACACTGAAGCTTTCTTT.

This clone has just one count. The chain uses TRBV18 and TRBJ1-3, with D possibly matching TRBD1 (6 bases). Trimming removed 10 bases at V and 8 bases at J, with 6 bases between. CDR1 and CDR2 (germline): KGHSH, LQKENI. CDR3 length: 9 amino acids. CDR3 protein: CAKGDTIYF. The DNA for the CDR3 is TGTGCCAAGGGGGACACCATATATTTT.